This paragraph reports one T cell receptor (beta chain). The antigen is unknown. Every bit of the isolated RNA underwent reverse transcription, so sequencing read expressed TCRB transcripts. Sequenced by immunoSEQ multiplex PCR; TCRdb stores in-frame clones only, minus some. The sample includes around 250,000 clones, roughly 14% of them seen just once. These data belong to a study of beta chain features in type 1 diabetes. Findings of the study overall: Significant though moderate, a shortening of TCRB CDR3s appeared in all four CD4+ subsets of Type 1 diabetes patients.

Trimming took 8 bases from V and 2 from J; bases not matched to a gene: 3. Germline V gives CDR1 MNHNY, CDR2 SVGAGI (reference sequence). CDR3 size: 13 residues. The source material was naive CD4+ T cells from blood. The chain links TRBV6-6 to TRBJ2-7; 10 bases are a match to TRBD1. The receptor's source is a man younger than 45 with type 1 diabetes. The CDR3 DNA follows: TGTGCCAGCGGGGGACAGGGGACCTACGAGCAGTACTTC. This translates into CASGGQGTYEQYF.